The 11 T cell receptor beta chains below were found in one sample sequenced in a study of T cells in Graves' hyperthyroidism and ophthalmopathy. Authors of the study amplified TCR beta CDR3 regions from RNA transcripts. An initial round of RT-PCR targeting the TCR CDR3 relied on the HTBI primer set. TCRdb fed the multiplex PCR reads into MiXCR, producing one record per CDR3 protein. In the table there are 600,000 to 900,000 distinct CDR3 sequences, roughly 15% of which are singletons. Sequences were obtained from blood. The origin of the receptors is a man younger than 30 with Graves' hyperthyroidism.

The chain links TRBV9 to TRBJ1-2; D uncertain. V gave up 0 bases and J gave up 4 bases, with 16 bases separating them. The germline gives CDR1 SGDLS, CDR2 YYNGEE. This CDR3 is 16 amino acids long. CDR3 residues: CASSVAGAPHPYGYTF. Written as DNA, the CDR3 is TGTGCCAGCAGCGTAGCAGGAGCGCCCCACCCCTATGGCTACACCTTC.

This chain links TRBV27 with TRBJ2-3, with D possibly matching TRBD2 (5 bases). V was pared by 6 bases and J by 5 bases, with 30 bases between. Germline V lookup: CDR1 MNHEY, CDR2 SMNVEV (reference sequence). This CDR3 spans 19 amino acids. The CDR3 bases are TGTGCCAGCAGGAAGTTCCGGGAAATTGAGCTTTCATTGGGAGATACGCAGTATTTT. Protein product: CASRKFREIELSLGDTQYF.

The rearrangement links TRBV5-1 to TRBJ1-4; D might be TRBD1 (6 bases). The CDR3 length is 15 residues. Germline values: CDR1 SGHRS, CDR2 YFSETQ. Between the trimmed V and J ends, which lost 3 bases and 3 bases, there was a span of 12 bases. The DNA for the CDR3 is TGCGCCAGCAGCTCCGGACAGACCTCTAATGAAAAACTGTTTTTT. It specifies CASSSGQTSNEKLFF. Using reference TRBV5-1 and TRBJ1-4 for the parts outside the CDR3, the full variable domain is KAGVTQTPRYLIKTRGQQVTLSCSPISGHRSVSWYQQTPGQGLQFLFEYFSETQRNKGNFPGRFSGRQFSNSRSEMNVSTLELGDSALYLCASSSGQTSNEKLFFGSGTQLSVL.

CDR3 DNA sequence: TGTGCCAGTAGCACGACAGGCCCCTACGAGCAGTACTTC. This gives the protein CASSTTGPYEQYF. The chain is built from TRBV19 and TRBJ2-7; a weak D match, TRBD1 (6 bases). CDR3 length: 13 amino acids. The ends were cut back, 6 bases at V and 2 bases at J, with 11 bases in the middle. Germline CDR1 reads LNHDA; CDR2 reads SQIVND (reference sequence).

The V and J genes are TRBV6-2 or TRBV6-3 and TRBJ2-1, with D perhaps assigned TRBD1 or TRBD2 (5 bases each). Trimming removed 8 bases at V and 5 bases at J, with 22 bases between. The germline V gene has CDR1 MNHEY and CDR2 SVGEGT. The CDR3 is made up of 16 amino acids. The CDR3 region is CASSPSLGAANNEQFF. The CDR3 region has the DNA TGTGCCAGCTCTCCCTCTCTCGGGGCCGCCAACAATGAGCAGTTCTTC.

V usage is TRBV29-1 and J usage is TRBJ2-2, with 8 bases aligning to TRBD2. CDR1 and CDR2 (germline): SQVTM, ANQGSEA. CDR3 length: 14 amino acids. J was trimmed by 5 bases and V by 3 bases; bases with no gene match: 5. The CDR3 region has the DNA TGCAGCGTTGATGGACTAGCAGCAACCGGGGAGCTGTTTTTT. This gives the protein CSVDGLAATGELFF.

Only a few counts were recorded for this clonotype. The chain uses TRBV19 and TRBJ2-7; TRBD1 matches 8 bases. The CDR3 sequence is 12 residues long. From germline, CDR1 is LNHDA and CDR2 SQIVND (reference sequence). Losses at the gene ends were 5 bases for V and 9 bases for J; bases not matched to a gene: 6. DNA of the CDR3: TGTGCCAGTAGTCTCCCACAGGGGGGGCAGTACTTC. This encodes CASSLPQGGQYF.

The gene calls are TRBV7-8 and TRBJ2-1, with 11 bases that match TRBD2. This CDR3 comprises 17 residues. The ends lost 0 bases at V and 2 bases at J; junction bases unmatched: 3. The V gene's germline CDR1 is SGHVS and CDR2 FQNEAQ. CDR3 in DNA: TGTGCCAGCAGCTTAGCCCCGGGACTAGCGGCCTACAATGAGCAGTTCTTC. It specifies CASSLAPGLAAYNEQFF.

This rearrangement joins TRBV29-1 to TRBJ1-5; D is perhaps TRBD1 (5 bases). This CDR3 contains 13 residues. In germline, CDR1 is SQVTM, CDR2 ANQGSEA. The V and J ends lost 4 bases and 3 bases respectively, with 10 bases between them. For the CDR3, the DNA is TGCAGCGTTGCCTCGGGACTCAATCAGCCCCAGCATTTT. Translated, it gives CSVASGLNQPQHF.

This clonotype has a count of ten or more. This chain connects TRBV2 to TRBJ2-7; TRBD1 matches 10 bases. The CDR3 contains 15 residues. Unmatched junction bases numbered 7, after V lost 5 bases and J lost 3 bases. Germline V lookup: CDR1 SNHLY, CDR2 FYNNEI. In DNA, the CDR3 is TGTGCCAGCAGTTCGACAGGGGGCTTCGGCTACGAGCAGTACTTC. The encoded protein is CASSSTGGFGYEQYF.

Only a few counts were recorded for this clonotype. This chain uses TRBV6-6 with TRBJ1-2; D is unclear. Per germline, CDR1 MNHNY and CDR2 SVGAGI (reference sequence). V lost 2 bases and J 1 base, leaving 5 bases between the germline ends. The CDR3 contains 13 residues. The CDR3 loop reads CASSYGVNYGYTF. In DNA form, the CDR3 reads TGTGCCAGCAGTTACGGGGTTAACTATGGCTACACCTTC.